The 6 T cell receptor beta chains in this list originate from one sample, sequenced in a study of T cell responses to AZD1222 COVID-19 vaccine. This table comes from immunoSEQ multiplex PCR, and its TCRdb copy is limited to in-frame clones, with some not included. Among 45,000 to 55,000 clones, 80% to 90% were seen once, and the ten largest hold roughly 10%. The specimen was peripheral blood, collected on day 0 of AZD1222 vaccination. All receptors derive from an adult in good health.

V usage is TRBV2 and J usage is TRBJ1-2, with a tentative D call TRBD1 (5 bases). Germline CDR1 and CDR2: SNHLY and FYNNEI. The CDR3 extends over 14 amino acids. The V and J ends lost 6 bases and 3 bases respectively, with 14 bases between them. The CDR3 region has the DNA TGTGCCAGCAGCCGGAAGGGGCTAGACTATGGCTACACCTTC. Its translation is CASSRKGLDYGYTF.

In DNA form, the CDR3 reads TGCGCCAGCAGCCCCCCCCGGGGTTGGAGAGAGAACACTGAAGCTTTCTTT. Translation gives CASSPPRGWRENTEAFF. The chain is built from TRBV23-1 and TRBJ1-1; no firm D call. TRBV23-1 is treated as an ORF (open reading frame) with a function not yet certain. This CDR3 is built from 17 residues. The V gene lost 6 bases and the J gene lost 1 base, with 21 bases spanning the gap.

The rearrangement uses TRBV6-5 and TRBJ1-3; 10 nucleotides align to TRBD1. This CDR3 has 15 residues. Per germline, CDR1 MNHEY and CDR2 SVGAGI. V dropped 10 bases and J dropped 3; count of bases not matched to a gene: 9. CDR3 DNA sequence: TGTGCCATCCGATCGACAGGGGGCTTTGGAAACACCATATATTTT. This translates into CAIRSTGGFGNTIYF.

The chain couples TRBV19 to TRBJ1-2, with 8 bases aligning to TRBD1. The germline CDR1 and CDR2 sequences are LNHDA and SQIVND (reference sequence). V shed 6 bases, J shed 3 bases, and the junction held 6 bases outside the gene matches. The CDR3 is 14 amino acids. The CDR3 loop reads CASSLTGADYGYTF. As DNA, the CDR3 is TGTGCCAGTAGCCTGACAGGGGCCGACTATGGCTACACCTTC.

This sequence joins TRBV10-3 and TRBJ2-3; TRBD1 aligns across 7 bases. CDR1 and CDR2 (germline): ENHRY, SYGVKD. The CDR3 consists of 18 residues. The ends lost 2 bases at V and 0 bases at J; junction bases unmatched: 11. As DNA, the CDR3 is TGTGCCATCAGTGAGAGCCGGGACAGCCGAACTAGCACAGATACGCAGTATTTT. Protein product: CAISESRDSRTSTDTQYF.

The chain couples TRBV7-9 to TRBJ2-2, with 13 nucleotides matching TRBD2. This CDR3 is 16 amino acids long. Germline V gene data show CDR1 as SEHNR and CDR2 as FQNEAQ (reference sequence). Trimming cost V 5 bases and J 7 bases; bases outside gene matches: 7. CDR3 nucleotides: TGTGCCAGCAGCACCGGACTAGCGGGAGCGGGCGGGGAGCTGTTTTTT. Translation gives CASSTGLAGAGGELFF.